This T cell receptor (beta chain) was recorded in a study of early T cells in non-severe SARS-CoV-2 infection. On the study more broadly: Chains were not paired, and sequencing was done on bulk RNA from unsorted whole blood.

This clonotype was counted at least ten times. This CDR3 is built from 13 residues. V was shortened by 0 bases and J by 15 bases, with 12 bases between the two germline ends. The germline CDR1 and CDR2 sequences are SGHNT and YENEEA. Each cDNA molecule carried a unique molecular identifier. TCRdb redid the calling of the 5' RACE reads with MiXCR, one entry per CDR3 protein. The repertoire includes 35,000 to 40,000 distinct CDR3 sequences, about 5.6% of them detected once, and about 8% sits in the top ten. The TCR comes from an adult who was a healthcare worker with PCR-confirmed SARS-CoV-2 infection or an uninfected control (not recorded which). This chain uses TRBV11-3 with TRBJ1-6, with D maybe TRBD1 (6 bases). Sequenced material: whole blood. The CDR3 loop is CASSLDPGDVLHF. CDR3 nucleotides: TGTGCCAGCAGCTTAGACCCAGGGGACGTCCTCCACTTT.